The 17 T cell receptor beta chains reported below all come from one sample, sequenced in a study of blood T cell repertoires in COVID-19. The protocol was immunoSEQ multiplex PCR, while the TCRdb copy is restricted to in-frame clones and leaves out a portion. The profile shows 100,000 to 150,000 clones, around nine tenths of them singletons. The sample comprised peripheral blood. These receptor sequences come from a man between 60 and 70 years old with COVID-19, enrolled during active disease.

The chain is built from TRBV7-3 and TRBJ2-5, with 7 bases lining up with TRBD1. The trim removed 5 bases at V and 4 bases at J, leaving 13 bases unmatched. The germline CDR1 and CDR2 sequences are SGHTA and FQGTGA. The CDR3 has 16 amino acids. The CDR3 DNA reads as TGTGCCAGCAGCGATACAGGGGCCGGTACCCGAGAGACCCAGTACTTC. Protein sequence: CASSDTGAGTRETQYF.

The rearrangement joins TRBV12-3 or TRBV12-4 to TRBJ1-5; a weak D match, TRBD1 (5 bases). Trimming removed 9 bases from V and 1 base from J, with 10 bases in between. The CDR3 is 13 residues long. CDR3 coding DNA: TGTGCCAGTTCAGGGTGGAGCAATCAGCCCCAGCATTTT. Translating gives CASSGWSNQPQHF.

The chain employs TRBV29-1 and TRBJ2-7; 7 bases fit TRBD1. V was clipped by 6 bases and J by 2 bases; unmatched bases: 4. Germline V gene lookup returns CDR1 SQVTM and CDR2 ANQGSEA. The CDR3 loop spans 12 amino acids. CDR3 residues: CSVRQGTYEQYF. CDR3 DNA: TGCAGCGTCAGACAGGGTACCTACGAGCAGTACTTC.

V is TRBV2 and J is TRBJ2-2; 9 bases match TRBD1. There are 14 residues in the CDR3. Germline V gene sequence: CDR1 SNHLY, CDR2 FYNNEI. The ends lost 7 bases at V and 4 bases at J; junction bases unmatched: 4. The CDR3 sequence is CASKGQGGTGELFF. The CDR3 coding sequence is TGTGCCAGCAAGGGACAGGGAGGCACCGGGGAGCTGTTTTTT.

The chain joins TRBV19 to TRBJ1-5; 10 positions match TRBD1. V was pared by 3 bases and J by 5 bases, with 4 bases of the junction left unmatched. Germline V gene sequence: CDR1 LNHDA, CDR2 SQIVND (reference sequence). The CDR3 has 15 amino acids. The CDR3 spells CASSIQGTGDQPQHF. DNA for the CDR3: TGTGCCAGTAGTATTCAGGGGACAGGGGATCAGCCCCAGCATTTT.

This clone was seen a handful of times. The same CDR3 can be traced to other DNA sequences in this sample. The chain links TRBV7-9 to TRBJ1-5; a possible D gene is TRBD1 (5 bases). The germline V and J ends were trimmed by 5 bases and 0 bases, with 8 bases remaining between them. This CDR3 contains 14 residues. The germline V gene encodes CDR1 SEHNR and CDR2 FQNEAQ (reference sequence). The CDR3 nucleotides read TGTGCCAGCAGCCCAACAGGTAGCAATCAGCCCCAGCATTTT. It encodes CASSPTGSNQPQHF. Variable domain in full (rest from reference TRBV7-9 and TRBJ1-5): DTGVSQNPRHKITKRGQNVTFRCDPISEHNRLYWYRQTLGQGPEFLTYFQNEAQLEKSRLLSDRFSAERPKGSFSTLEIQRTEQGDSAMYLCASSPTGSNQPQHFGDGTRLSIL.

The chain recombines TRBV5-1 with TRBJ1-1; TRBD1 matches at 7 bases. The CDR3 runs to 14 residues. Germline values: CDR1 SGHRS, CDR2 YFSETQ. V was clipped by 3 bases and J by 1 base; unmatched bases: 3. The CDR3 DNA is TGCGCCAGCAGCTGGAGACAGGGGAACACTGAAGCTTTCTTT. Translation gives CASSWRQGNTEAFF.

The chain joins TRBV28 to TRBJ1-1; D remains ambiguous. CDR3 length: 12 amino acids. The germline V and J ends were trimmed by 6 bases and 11 bases, with 16 bases remaining between them. Germline V gene sequence: CDR1 MDHEN, CDR2 SYDVKM. This CDR3 is CASRGVGLPAFF. In nucleotides, the CDR3 is TGTGCCAGCAGGGGAGTAGGTCTCCCGGCTTTCTTT.

The chain couples TRBV2 to TRBJ1-5; D unresolved. The CDR3 extends over 13 amino acids. V was shortened by 6 bases and J by 3 bases, with 9 bases between the two germline ends. CDR1 and CDR2 (germline): SNHLY, FYNNEI. DNA for the CDR3: TGTGCCAGCAGCGGAGACTCCAATCAGCCCCAGCATTTT. Translating it yields CASSGDSNQPQHF.

This chain connects TRBV5-1 to TRBJ2-3; 8 nucleotides agree with TRBD1. Trimming cost V 0 bases and J 6 bases; bases outside gene matches: 15. The germline gives CDR1 SGHRS, CDR2 YFSETQ. The length of the CDR3 is 18 residues. The chain's CDR3 is CASSLVPQGAGPQDTQYF. The CDR3 region has the DNA TGCGCCAGCAGCTTGGTACCCCAGGGGGCGGGCCCACAGGATACGCAGTATTTT.

This chain connects TRBV6-2 or TRBV6-3 to TRBJ1-1; 10 bases agree with TRBD1. This CDR3 comprises 15 residues. V gave up 4 bases and J gave up 5 bases; unmatched junction bases: 7. From germline, CDR1 is MNHEY and CDR2 SVGEGT. CDR3 in DNA: TGTGCCAGCAGTTCACCGACAGGGGGCTGGACTGAAGCTTTCTTT. Translated: CASSSPTGGWTEAFF.

This clone turned up a few times. The chain links TRBV6-5 to TRBJ2-7; weak D call: TRBD1 (6 bases). Germline CDR1 and CDR2: MNHEY and SVGAGI. Trimming stripped 7 bases from V and 2 bases from J, with 15 bases between. The CDR3 has 14 residues. The CDR3 nucleotides read TGTGCCAGCACCCGCGACAGGTTCCCCTACGAGCAGTACTTC. It specifies CASTRDRFPYEQYF.

The V and J genes are TRBV30 and TRBJ2-7, with D maybe TRBD1 (6 bases). Trimming cost V 8 bases and J 1 base, with 15 bases left between them. Per germline, CDR1 GTSNPN and CDR2 SVGIG (reference sequence). The CDR3 has 13 residues. The CDR3 coding sequence is TGTGCCGGACGGGGCCAGGGGTCCTACGAGCAGTACTTC. It encodes CAGRGQGSYEQYF.

The chain uses TRBV7-6 and TRBJ2-7; 8 nucleotides match TRBD1. The CDR3 has 15 amino acids. V was pared by 1 base and J by 2 bases, with 4 bases of the junction left unmatched. Germline V gene lookup returns CDR1 SGHVS and CDR2 FNYEAQ. This CDR3 reads CASSLGTGPPYEQYF. The DNA of the CDR3 is TGTGCCAGCAGCTTAGGGACAGGGCCTCCCTACGAGCAGTACTTC.

This clone came up once. V and J are TRBV27 and TRBJ2-7; D may be TRBD2 (7 bases). The CDR3 covers 16 residues. Germline V gene data show CDR1 as MNHEY and CDR2 as SMNVEV (reference sequence). Deletions cut 6 bases from V and 3 bases from J, with 21 bases between. DNA of the CDR3: TGTGCCAGCAGACTAGCCCCGGGGGGCGGCCTCTACGAGCAGTACTTC. Its translation: CASRLAPGGGLYEQYF.

The rearrangement links TRBV6-5 to TRBJ1-2; TRBD1 is a possible D gene (5 bases). V lost 4 bases and J 8 bases, leaving 14 bases between the germline ends. Per the germline V gene, CDR1 is MNHEY and CDR2 is SVGAGI. The CDR3 is 13 amino acids. The CDR3 is CASSSSGGEGYTF. The CDR3 DNA reads TGTGCCAGCAGTTCCTCGGGGGGGGAGGGCTACACCTTC.

This clone was counted a single time. This rearrangement joins TRBV30 to TRBJ2-2, with 8 bases identical to TRBD2. Germline V CDR1 and CDR2: GTSNPN, SVGIG (reference sequence). V lost 5 bases to trimming and J lost 5 bases; unmatched junction nucleotides: 7. This CDR3 is 14 amino acids long. The CDR3 sequence: CAWLGLAGTGELFF. CDR3 bases: TGTGCCTGGCTCGGGCTAGCGGGTACCGGGGAGCTGTTTTTT.